What follows is one T cell receptor (beta chain) and its context. Its antigen is unknown. Construction of TCR beta libraries relied on iRepertoire HTBI primers and on Arm-PCR targeting CDR3 regions. From the multiplex PCR reads, TCRdb called clonotypes with MiXCR, one entry per CDR3 protein. There are some 440,000 distinct CDR3 sequences in the sample; more than 20% occur only once, and 7.8% lies in the top ten. This specimen comes from a study of regulatory T cells in long-lasting Graves disease. Findings and limits, study-wide: Whereas new patients shared some 970 public clonotypes, persistent patients shared more, at 2,741. Repertoires from persistent disease leaned toward TRBV28, TRBJ1-2 and TRBJ2-5.

Time point described: persistent/refractory GD, antithyroid drugs over 5 years with positive TRAb. RNA isolated from PBMCs was used to make the TCR library. Germline loops: CDR1 MDHEN, CDR2 SYDVKM. This CDR3 region has 8 residues. V lost 10 bases, J lost 4 bases, and 0 bases lay in between. This sample comprised peripheral blood mononuclear cells (PBMCs), obtained when the disease was refractory, from a patient treated with antithyroid drugs. The TCR originated in a female donor with Graves disease. The V gene is TRBV28, the J gene TRBJ2-3; D is unresolved. CDR3 nucleotide sequence: TGTGCCACAGATACGCAGTATTTT. This encodes CATDTQYF.